Below are 29 T cell receptor beta chains sequenced from a single sample in a study of neoadjuvant anti-PD-1 for oral cavity cancer. Generated by immunoSEQ multiplex PCR, the TCRdb table keeps only in-frame clones and is missing some. The sample consists of approximately 17,000 clones, less than 80% of them appearing once. The sample in question was PBMCs, obtained before nivolumab (anti-PD-1) treatment. Every receptor here comes from a person aged 40 to 85 with oral cavity squamous cell carcinoma.

This clone showed up just once. V gene TRBV30 combines with J gene TRBJ2-3; 10 bases are a match to TRBD2. The CDR3 spans 14 residues. The germline gives CDR1 GTSNPN, CDR2 SVGIG (reference sequence). J gave up 5 bases and V 3 bases, and 5 bases lay outside the gene matches. The CDR3 DNA sequence: TGTGCCTGGAGCGTTAGACTAGCGGGAGATACGCAGTATTTT. This codes for CAWSVRLAGDTQYF. Drawing the rest from reference TRBV30 and TRBJ2-3, the complete variable domain is SQTIHQWPATLVQPVGSPLSLECTVEGTSNPNLYWYRQAAGRGLQLLFYSVGIGQISSEVPQNLSASRPQDRQFILSSKKLLLSDSGFYLCAWSVRLAGDTQYFGPGTRLTVL.

This chain links TRBV9 with TRBJ1-1; unclear D gene. The germline V gene encodes CDR1 SGDLS and CDR2 YYNGEE. Trimming pared 0 bases from V and 0 bases from J, leaving 9 bases between. The CDR3 is 15 residues long. In DNA, the CDR3 is TGTGCCAGCAGCGTAGTCCCAGGAATGAACACTGAAGCTTTCTTT. Residues: CASSVVPGMNTEAFF.

The V and J genes are TRBV5-1 and TRBJ2-2, with a weak D call TRBD2 (5 bases). The CDR3 is 17 amino acids. The V gene lost 0 bases and the J gene lost 1 base, with 13 bases spanning the gap. Germline V gene lookup returns CDR1 SGHRS and CDR2 YFSETQ. The CDR3 nucleotides read TGCGCCAGCAGCTTGGAGGCGGGTCTCTGGAACACCGGGGAGCTGTTTTTT. Protein: CASSLEAGLWNTGELFF. Full variable domain (missing parts from reference TRBV5-1 and TRBJ2-2): KAGVTQTPRYLIKTRGQQVTLSCSPISGHRSVSWYQQTPGQGLQFLFEYFSETQRNKGNFPGRFSGRQFSNSRSEMNVSTLELGDSALYLCASSLEAGLWNTGELFFGEGSRLTVL.

The DNA for the CDR3 is TGTGCCAGCAGCTTCTCGGGCAATCGGGATGAGCAGTTCTTC. As protein: CASSFSGNRDEQFF. This chain connects TRBV5-6 to TRBJ2-1; no reliable D call. Germline values: CDR1 SGHDT, CDR2 YYEEEE. CDR3 size: 14 residues. V was trimmed by 2 bases and J by 8 bases, leaving 14 bases between them.

The chain combines TRBV14 with TRBJ1-5, with 9 bases identical to TRBD1. Losses at the gene ends were 0 bases for V and 5 bases for J; bases not matched to a gene: 11. The V gene's germline CDR1 is SGHDN and CDR2 FVKESK. This CDR3 spans 18 amino acids. Here the CDR3 DNA reads TGTGCCAGCAGCCAAGATTACGCTCGACAGGGGGGGTATCAGCCCCAGCATTTT. This encodes CASSQDYARQGGYQPQHF.

V gene TRBV29-1 combines with J gene TRBJ2-3, with D possibly being TRBD2 (6 bases). Per the germline V gene, CDR1 is SQVTM and CDR2 is ANQGSEA. The CDR3 length is 13 residues. V lost 4 bases, J lost 6 bases, and 14 bases lay in between. CDR3 sequence (DNA): TGCAGCGTTGGCGCCCCAGGGAGGGATACGCAGTATTTT. Its translation is CSVGAPGRDTQYF.

The rearrangement uses TRBV27 and TRBJ2-7; D is ambiguous. Germline CDR1 and CDR2: MNHEY and SMNVEV (reference sequence). The CDR3 runs to 11 residues. V was clipped by 7 bases and J by 5 bases, with 9 bases between them. The CDR3 here is CASTLGNEQYF. CDR3 DNA sequence: TGTGCCAGCACCTTAGGGAACGAGCAGTACTTC.

This chain joins TRBV30 and TRBJ1-1; D is possibly TRBD1 (5 bases). CDR3 length: 14 amino acids. Germline-derived CDR1 and CDR2 are GTSNPN and SVGIG (reference sequence). Trimming shortened V by 2 bases and J by 4 bases, and 14 bases separated the two germline ends. The CDR3 DNA sequence: TGTGCCTGGAGTCGGGGCTCATGGGGCACTGAAGCTTTCTTT. Translating it yields CAWSRGSWGTEAFF.

This chain joins TRBV6-5 and TRBJ2-2; D is uncertain. Germline V CDR1 and CDR2: MNHEY, SVGAGI. V lost 1 base to trimming and J lost 0 bases, with 9 bases between them. The CDR3 runs to 16 residues. The CDR3 sequence is CASSYLVPPNTGELFF. DNA for the CDR3: TGTGCCAGCAGTTACTTGGTGCCACCGAACACCGGGGAGCTGTTTTTT.

The V and J genes are TRBV5-1 and TRBJ2-7, with D perhaps matching TRBD1 (6 bases). V was trimmed by 5 bases and J by 0 bases, leaving 15 bases between them. Germline values: CDR1 SGHRS, CDR2 YFSETQ. The CDR3 runs 15 residues. The CDR3 reads CASRHDRQDSYEQYF. The CDR3 DNA follows: TGCGCCAGCAGGCACGACCGACAGGACTCCTACGAGCAGTACTTC.

The J gene is TRBJ1-1, the V gene TRBV30; D is uncertain. The V gene lost 3 bases and the J gene lost 1 base, with 9 bases spanning the gap. Per the germline V gene, CDR1 is GTSNPN and CDR2 is SVGIG (reference sequence). The CDR3 loop spans 13 amino acids. CDR3 bases: TGTGCCTGGAGGCTACAAGAGAACACTGAAGCTTTCTTT. As protein: CAWRLQENTEAFF.

This chain joins TRBV5-1 and TRBJ2-3; 8 bases agree with TRBD1. The germline V gene has CDR1 SGHRS and CDR2 YFSETQ. This CDR3 region has 16 residues. Trimming removed 0 bases from V and 1 base from J; junction bases left unmatched: 4. The CDR3: CASSLEDRVGTDTQYF. The CDR3 coding sequence is TGCGCCAGCAGCTTGGAGGACAGGGTCGGCACAGATACGCAGTATTTT.

The rearrangement links TRBV2 to TRBJ1-1, with 9 bases fitting TRBD1. The CDR3 has 15 amino acids. Trimming cost V 6 bases and J 5 bases; bases outside gene matches: 10. Germline CDR1 and CDR2: SNHLY and FYNNEI. CDR3 nucleotides: TGTGCCAGCAGCCCCGGACAGGGGATGAGGACTGAAGCTTTCTTT. Amino acids: CASSPGQGMRTEAFF.

CDR3 amino acids: CASSPPAVYEQYF. In nucleotides, the CDR3 is TGTGCCAGCTCACCACCGGCAGTTTACGAGCAGTACTTC. The chain couples TRBV18 to TRBJ2-7; no clear D gene. The germline V and J ends were trimmed by 0 bases and 4 bases, with 7 bases remaining between them. Germline assignment: CDR1 KGHSH and CDR2 LQKENI. The CDR3 loop spans 13 amino acids. The entire variable domain, with the rest obtained from reference TRBV18 and TRBJ2-7, is as follows: NAGVMQNPRHLVRRRGQEARLRCSPMKGHSHVYWYRQLPEEGLKFMVYLQKENIIDESGMPKERFSAEFPKEGPSILRIQQVVRGDSAAYFCASSPPAVYEQYFGPGTRLTVT.

The chain recombines TRBV28 with TRBJ2-5, with 9 bases identical to TRBD1. The germline V gene has CDR1 MDHEN and CDR2 SYDVKM. With 6 bases clipped from V and 2 bases from J, the junction kept 7 bases outside the gene matches. The CDR3 loop spans 15 amino acids. The CDR3 bases are TGTGCCAGCAGCTCGACAGGGGGGCTGCAAGAGACCCAGTACTTC. The encoded protein is CASSSTGGLQETQYF.

The rearrangement uses TRBV19 and TRBJ1-2; no definite D call. The CDR3 covers 14 residues. The V gene lost 9 bases and the J gene lost 0 bases, with 14 bases spanning the gap. Germline V CDR1 and CDR2: LNHDA, SQIVND (reference sequence). This chain's CDR3 is CASREAGPNYGYTF. The CDR3 DNA reads as TGTGCCAGCCGCGAGGCAGGACCTAACTATGGCTACACCTTC.

The rearrangement joins TRBV7-8 to TRBJ2-7; D uncertain. The CDR3 consists of 15 residues. Trimming removed 1 base at V and 3 bases at J, with 13 bases between. CDR1 is SGHVS, CDR2 FQNEAQ, per germline. The CDR3 nucleotides are TGTGCCAGCAGCTTAGAAGGCATACTTTACTACGAGCAGTACTTC. It yields the protein CASSLEGILYYEQYF.

The chain recombines TRBV10-3 with TRBJ1-5, with 9 bases fitting TRBD1. The germline V gene encodes CDR1 ENHRY and CDR2 SYGVKD. This CDR3 comprises 14 residues. V dropped 8 bases and J dropped 4; count of bases not matched to a gene: 6. CDR3 residues: CAIGDRGGNQPQHF. Here the CDR3 DNA reads TGTGCCATCGGAGACAGGGGGGGTAATCAGCCCCAGCATTTT.

The chain joins TRBV5-6 to TRBJ2-1; D is perhaps TRBD1 (5 bases). V was trimmed by 2 bases and J by 3 bases, leaving 12 bases between them. Germline CDR1 is SGHDT and CDR2 is YYEEEE. This CDR3 region has 15 residues. In DNA form, the CDR3 reads TGTGCCAGCAGCTTCTGGGGCGTCGGCTACAATGAGCAGTTCTTC. Protein: CASSFWGVGYNEQFF. The full variable domain, in which reference TRBV5-6 and TRBJ2-1 provide the parts outside the CDR3, is DAGVTQSPTHLIKTRGQQVTLRCSPKSGHDTVSWYQQALGQGPQFIFQYYEEEERQRGNFPDRFSGHQFPNYSSELNVNALLLGDSALYLCASSFWGVGYNEQFFGPGTRLTVL.

The chain links TRBV2 to TRBJ2-3, with D perhaps TRBD2 (6 bases). Trimming left V 6 bases short and J 7 bases short, with 11 bases between. Per the germline V gene, CDR1 is SNHLY and CDR2 is FYNNEI. The CDR3 runs to 12 residues. The CDR3 DNA reads as TGTGCCAGCAGCTCGGGACTTAATACGCAGTATTTT. It is translated as CASSSGLNTQYF.

CDR3 coding DNA: TGTGCCAGCAGCTTAGACAGGGCTGATGGCTACACCTTC. This gives the protein CASSLDRADGYTF. This chain uses TRBV11-2 with TRBJ1-2, with D possibly TRBD1 on 5 matching bases. V was pared by 0 bases and J by 6 bases, with 8 bases between. The CDR3 runs 13 residues. In germline, CDR1 is SGHAT, CDR2 FQNNGV.

This rearrangement joins TRBV14 to TRBJ1-2; D is ambiguous. This CDR3 spans 13 amino acids. CDR1 SGHDN and CDR2 FVKESK come from the germline V gene. V shed 0 bases and J shed 1 base, with 3 bases lying between them. The CDR3 sequence: CASSQEINYGYTF. CDR3 in DNA: TGTGCCAGCAGCCAAGAGATTAACTATGGCTACACCTTC.

In its sample, this clone was seen a few times. The rearrangement links TRBV30 to TRBJ1-4, with 11 bases lining up with TRBD1. The V segment lost 3 bases and the J segment 7 bases; nucleotides outside the gene matches: 16. The CDR3 is 18 amino acids. CDR1 is GTSNPN and CDR2 is SVGIG in the germline V gene (reference sequence). The DNA of the CDR3 is TGTGCCTGGAGCAGAAAGGGACAGGGGGTTCAAATTGGTGAAAAACTGTTTTTT. It is translated as CAWSRKGQGVQIGEKLFF.

The chain links TRBV5-4 to TRBJ2-3; the D gene is possibly TRBD2 (5 bases). Germline CDR1 and CDR2: SGHNT and YYREEE (reference sequence). The CDR3 length is 14 residues. V dropped 4 bases and J dropped 2 bases, with 11 bases sitting between them. CDR3 bases: TGTGCCAGCAGCCCTGCGGGCACCACAGATACGCAGTATTTT. It yields the protein CASSPAGTTDTQYF.

V is TRBV6-5 and J is TRBJ1-1; a possible D gene is TRBD1 (5 bases). CDR3 length equals 15 residues. The ends were cut back, 3 bases at V and 3 bases at J, with 14 bases in the middle. Germline lookup yields CDR1 MNHEY and CDR2 SVGAGI. CDR3 loop: CASSYKGSPYTEAFF. CDR3 bases: TGTGCCAGCAGTTATAAGGGGAGTCCTTACACTGAAGCTTTCTTT.

This clone appeared a few times. The gene calls are TRBV2 and TRBJ1-4, with D possibly matching TRBD1 (5 bases). Trimming pared 1 base from V and 8 bases from J, leaving 8 bases between. Looked up from germline, CDR1 is SNHLY and CDR2 is FYNNEI. The CDR3 is made up of 13 amino acids. The CDR3 loop is CASSEGQGEKLFF. The CDR3 bases are TGTGCCAGCAGTGAAGGGCAGGGAGAAAAACTGTTTTTT.

The chain couples TRBV19 to TRBJ1-5; D is ambiguous. The germline gives CDR1 LNHDA, CDR2 SQIVND (reference sequence). Trimming left V 1 base short and J 3 bases short, with 7 bases between. The CDR3 extends over 14 amino acids. The CDR3 loop is CASSIGAANQPQHF. The CDR3 bases are TGTGCCAGTAGTATAGGTGCGGCCAATCAGCCCCAGCATTTT.

The V call is TRBV6-5, the J call TRBJ2-3; 11 bases match TRBD2. Germline CDR1 MNHEY, CDR2 SVGAGI. J gave up 6 bases and V 4 bases, and 9 bases lay outside the gene matches. The CDR3 contains 16 residues. Here the CDR3 reads CASSLSVLAGDDTQYF. DNA for the CDR3: TGTGCCAGCAGTTTGAGTGTACTAGCGGGAGATGATACGCAGTATTTT.

The table lists this clone with a few counts. This chain joins TRBV30 and TRBJ1-2; D not certain. V lost 2 bases to trimming and J lost 6 bases, with 19 bases between them. The germline V gene encodes CDR1 GTSNPN and CDR2 SVGIG (reference sequence). This CDR3 has 15 amino acids. CDR3 sequence: CAWSSTPRPWDGYTF. The CDR3 bases are TGTGCCTGGAGTTCTACTCCCCGGCCTTGGGATGGCTACACCTTC.